One and the same sample provided the 22 T cell receptor beta chains below, sequenced in a study of response to subunit inactivated influenza vaccine. Via MiXCR, TCRdb re-called the RT-PCR reads, giving one row per CDR3 protein. The table includes approximately 500,000 distinct CDR3 sequences, approximately 20% detected once. These same data were also listed under a study on T cells expressing NK-cell markers. This second report adds: Production of TCR beta cDNA relied on 5'RACE template switching with UMIs.

Sequencing used CD4+ T cells sorted from PBMCs, obtained approximately 12 days after vaccination. The receptor source for this set is a man between 45 and 60 years old who received an inactivated influenza vaccine.

The sample holds one count of this clonotype. The V call is TRBV3-1, the J call TRBJ1-4; D is undetermined. Trimming stripped 3 bases from V and 7 bases from J, with 6 bases between. The CDR3 totals 12 residues. Germline V gives CDR1 LGHDT, CDR2 YNNKEL (reference sequence). The CDR3 region has the DNA TGTGCCAGCAGCCAGACGGGTGAAAAACTGTTTTTT. Its translation: CASSQTGEKLFF.

This clonotype occurred a few times. This chain joins TRBV12-3 or TRBV12-4 and TRBJ2-7; TRBD2 is a possible D gene (5 bases). The V end was cut by 6 bases, the J end by 3 bases, with 9 bases between. This CDR3 contains 12 residues. This CDR3 reads CASRQGLYEQYF. CDR3 coding DNA: TGTGCCAGCAGGCAAGGACTCTACGAGCAGTACTTC.

Many counts were recorded for this clonotype. V is TRBV20-1 and J is TRBJ1-6, with D possibly TRBD1 on 5 matching bases. Germline V CDR1 and CDR2: DFQATT, SNEGSKA (reference sequence). CDR3 size: 16 residues. V shed 0 bases and J shed 6 bases, with 15 bases lying between them. CDR3 sequence reads: CSARDHRQPGNSPLHF. The CDR3 region has the DNA TGCAGTGCTAGAGATCATCGACAGCCCGGTAATTCACCCCTCCACTTT.

The chain carries TRBV20-1 and TRBJ2-7; D is unresolved. Deletions cut 1 base from V and 0 bases from J, with 10 bases between. The CDR3 sequence is 14 residues long. The germline V gene has CDR1 DFQATT and CDR2 SNEGSKA (reference sequence). The CDR3: CSARVPSSSYEQYF. In DNA form, the CDR3 reads TGCAGTGCTAGAGTCCCCTCAAGCTCCTACGAGCAGTACTTC.

This rearrangement joins TRBV29-1 to TRBJ2-1; D uncertain. CDR1 and CDR2 (germline): SQVTM, ANQGSEA. The V gene lost 4 bases and the J gene lost 9 bases, with 10 bases spanning the gap. CDR3 length: 11 residues. This CDR3 is CSVALVGEQFF. CDR3 coding DNA: TGCAGCGTTGCCCTAGTTGGTGAGCAGTTCTTC.

The rearrangement links TRBV6-1 to TRBJ1-2; 8 nucleotides agree with TRBD1. V lost 5 bases to trimming and J lost 7 bases; unmatched junction nucleotides: 9. The length of the CDR3 is 14 residues. Per germline, CDR1 MNHNS and CDR2 SASEGT. The CDR3 region is CASSKGQGPSGYTF. CDR3 DNA sequence: TGTGCCAGCAGTAAAGGACAGGGACCGTCTGGCTACACCTTC.

This clonotype came up many times. This chain joins TRBV7-9 and TRBJ2-5, with 8 bases fitting TRBD1. Germline V gives CDR1 SEHNR, CDR2 FQNEAQ (reference sequence). The CDR3 has 15 amino acids. V dropped 3 bases and J dropped 4; count of bases not matched to a gene: 7. The CDR3 DNA follows: TGTGCCAGCAGCTTTGACAGGGGTGGAGGAGAGACCCAGTACTTC. Protein product: CASSFDRGGGETQYF.

This clonotype was found a few times. This chain joins TRBV4-1 and TRBJ2-3; maybe TRBD2 (6 bases). The V end was cut by 1 base, the J end by 3 bases, with 11 bases between. CDR1 and CDR2 from the germline V gene are MGHRA and YSYEKL. The CDR3 loop spans 15 amino acids. The CDR3 nucleotides are TGCGCCAGCAGCCAAGGACCACTAGCAACAGATACGCAGTATTTT. It specifies CASSQGPLATDTQYF.

V gene TRBV20-1 combines with J gene TRBJ2-4; 9 nucleotides line up with TRBD2. The CDR3 spans 15 residues. Germline V CDR1 and CDR2: DFQATT, SNEGSKA (reference sequence). CDR3 amino acids: CSRGVAGVLGNIQYF. The CDR3 DNA sequence: TGCAGCCGGGGTGTAGCGGGAGTTTTGGGAAACATTCAGTACTTC.

This clonotype was counted only a few times. The genes are TRBV7-2 and TRBJ2-7, with D tentatively TRBD2 (6 bases). Trimming shortened V by 3 bases and J by 3 bases, and 15 bases separated the two germline ends. The germline gives CDR1 SGHTA, CDR2 FQGNSA. The CDR3 is made up of 15 amino acids. CDR3 nucleotide sequence: TGTGCCAGCAGCTTGCAGGCCGCGGGGAGCTACGAGCAGTACTTC. Translation: CASSLQAAGSYEQYF.

A few counts support this clonotype. This sequence joins TRBV19 and TRBJ2-1; 7 nucleotides align to TRBD1. V was clipped by 5 bases and J by 0 bases; unmatched bases: 7. This CDR3 spans 16 amino acids. Looked up from germline, CDR1 is LNHDA and CDR2 is SQIVND (reference sequence). CDR3 DNA sequence: TGTGCCAGTAGTCCCCGGACAGGCCGCTCCTACAATGAGCAGTTCTTC. It encodes CASSPRTGRSYNEQFF.

This clonotype was counted a few times. V usage is TRBV7-9 and J usage is TRBJ2-1; no clear D. Trimming removed 1 base from V and 10 bases from J, with 8 bases in between. The CDR3 contains 12 residues. Germline values: CDR1 SEHNR, CDR2 FQNEAQ (reference sequence). CDR3 protein: CASSLEVIEQFF. The CDR3 DNA reads as TGTGCCAGCAGCTTAGAGGTAATAGAGCAGTTCTTC.

The rearrangement uses TRBV5-1 and TRBJ1-1, with a possible D match to TRBD1 (5 bases). CDR3 length: 15 amino acids. The germline gives CDR1 SGHRS, CDR2 YFSETQ. V was cut by 0 bases and J by 3 bases, with 12 bases left in between. The CDR3 protein is CASSLVGSGDTEAFF. The CDR3 DNA reads as TGCGCCAGCAGCTTGGTGGGGTCGGGGGACACTGAAGCTTTCTTT.

The chain carries TRBV19 and TRBJ2-7; 7 positions match TRBD1. CDR1 is LNHDA and CDR2 is SQIVND in the germline V gene (reference sequence). This CDR3 is 14 amino acids long. V lost 10 bases and J lost 6; bases outside the gene matches: 15. The CDR3: CATSWTGQSSEQYF. The CDR3 DNA reads TGTGCCACCAGTTGGACAGGTCAGAGTTCCGAGCAGTACTTC.

Only a few counts were recorded for this clonotype. This chain connects TRBV7-2 to TRBJ1-2; D not resolved. CDR1 SGHTA and CDR2 FQGNSA come from the germline V gene. V was cut by 5 bases and J by 4 bases, with 5 bases left in between. The length of the CDR3 is 11 residues. The CDR3 loop reads CASSRIYGYTF. The CDR3 nucleotides are TGTGCCAGCAGCCGTATCTATGGCTACACCTTC. Full variable domain (remainder filled in from reference TRBV7-2 and TRBJ1-2): GAGVSQSPSNKVTEKGKDVELRCDPISGHTALYWYRQSLGQGLEFLIYFQGNSAPDKSGLPSDRFSAERTGGSVSTLTIQRTQQEDSAVYLCASSRIYGYTFGSGTRLTVV.

This clonotype came up a few times. The V gene is TRBV12-3 or TRBV12-4, the J gene TRBJ2-7; the match to TRBD2 covers 8 bases. The CDR3 is 16 amino acids. V trimming: 7 bases; J trimming: 0 bases; junction bases outside the gene matches: 11. The CDR3 sequence is CASTPRPGGTSYEQYF. CDR3 coding DNA: TGTGCCAGCACCCCCCGCCCGGGAGGGACCTCCTACGAGCAGTACTTC.

The V gene is TRBV11-2, the J gene TRBJ2-5, with 7 bases fitting TRBD2. The germline CDR1 and CDR2 sequences are SGHAT and FQNNGV. This CDR3 spans 17 amino acids. V shed 1 base and J 2 bases; nucleotides not matched to a gene: 10. The DNA for the CDR3 is TGTGCCAGCAGCTTAGTCGAAAGCAGCGGGATTCAAGAGACCCAGTACTTC. The encoded protein is CASSLVESSGIQETQYF.

The chain links TRBV6-1 to TRBJ1-1, with 7 bases that match TRBD1. Germline V gene data show CDR1 as MNHNS and CDR2 as SASEGT. V trimming: 6 bases; J trimming: 6 bases; junction bases outside the gene matches: 16. The CDR3 totals 16 residues. CDR3 coding DNA: TGTGCCAGCAGCCACCGACAGGGTTTGAGTCGGGCTGAAGCTTTCTTT. This encodes CASSHRQGLSRAEAFF.

This clonotype showed up just a few times. The chain employs TRBV7-3 and TRBJ2-1; 9 bases agree with TRBD2. The CDR3 covers 15 residues. CDR1 and CDR2 from the germline V gene are SGHTA and FQGTGA. J was trimmed by 2 bases and V by 4 bases; bases with no gene match: 3. The DNA for the CDR3 is TGTGCCAGCAGCTCCGGGACTAGCCCCTACAATGAGCAGTTCTTC. Amino acid sequence: CASSSGTSPYNEQFF.

The CDR3 DNA reads TGCAGTGCTAGTGGTGGGAGGAATGAGCAGTTCTTC. Protein sequence: CSASGGRNEQFF. This chain links TRBV20-1 with TRBJ2-1; a possible D gene is TRBD2 (6 bases). V shed 3 bases and J shed 7 bases, with 10 bases lying between them. There are 12 residues in the CDR3. Germline CDR1 and CDR2: DFQATT and SNEGSKA (reference sequence).

The chain couples TRBV20-1 to TRBJ2-3; TRBD1 matches at 9 bases. The CDR3 covers 15 residues. J was trimmed by 2 bases and V by 5 bases; bases with no gene match: 8. The germline gives CDR1 DFQATT, CDR2 SNEGSKA (reference sequence). CDR3 loop: CSADGGQGHTDTQYF. The DNA for the CDR3 is TGCAGTGCTGACGGGGGACAGGGCCACACAGATACGCAGTATTTT.

This clonotype has more than one count but fewer than ten. V usage is TRBV6-2 or TRBV6-3 and J usage is TRBJ2-2, with 15 bases identical to TRBD2. The ends lost 0 bases at V and 4 bases at J; junction bases unmatched: 9. The germline V gene encodes CDR1 MNHEY and CDR2 SVGEGT. The CDR3 has 20 amino acids. The CDR3 DNA sequence: TGTGCCAGCAGTTACTCCATCCCAGGACTAGCGGGAGGGGGCACCGGGGAGCTGTTTTTT. Protein product: CASSYSIPGLAGGGTGELFF.